The 27 T cell receptor beta chains in this list originate from one sample, sequenced in a study of blood T cell repertoires in COVID-19. Some clones are missing from TCRdb's copy, which holds only in-frame ones; the method was immunoSEQ multiplex PCR. This sample has 270,000 or so clones, with roughly 90% found just once. The specimen sequenced was PBMCs or T cells enriched from blood (not recorded which). These receptors all stem from a woman aged 40-49 years with acute COVID-19.

CDR3 in DNA: TGTGCCAGCTCACCGACAGTTATCAACACTGAAGCTTTCTTT. It is translated as CASSPTVINTEAFF. The J gene is TRBJ1-1, the V gene TRBV18; D might be TRBD1 (5 bases). This CDR3 is built from 14 residues. The germline V gene has CDR1 KGHSH and CDR2 LQKENI. Trimming shortened V by 3 bases and J by 2 bases, and 10 bases separated the two germline ends.

The chain is built from TRBV30 and TRBJ2-5, with 9 bases lining up with TRBD2. Germline values: CDR1 GTSNPN, CDR2 SVGIG (reference sequence). V lost 0 bases to trimming and J lost 2 bases; unmatched junction nucleotides: 4. This CDR3 has 15 amino acids. Here the CDR3 reads CAWSVAGGDQETQYF. CDR3 nucleotides: TGTGCCTGGAGTGTAGCGGGGGGCGATCAAGAGACCCAGTACTTC.

This clone has a single count. This chain connects TRBV5-6 to TRBJ1-2; D may be TRBD1 (6 bases). The CDR3 loop spans 15 amino acids. CDR1 and CDR2 from the germline V gene are SGHDT and YYEEEE. Trimming took 0 bases from V and 4 from J, leaving 13 bases between them. CDR3 DNA sequence: TGTGCCAGCAGCTTGGGCACAGGGATTAGCTATGGCTACACCTTC. This translates into CASSLGTGISYGYTF.

This clone showed up just once. The chain combines TRBV5-1 with TRBJ1-2; perhaps TRBD1 as D (5 bases). Trimming left V 0 bases short and J 2 bases short, with 11 bases between. This CDR3 is built from 15 residues. Per germline, CDR1 SGHRS and CDR2 YFSETQ. The DNA for the CDR3 is TGCGCCAGCAGCTTGGAAGGAGGGGCCAACTATGGCTACACCTTC. Encoded protein: CASSLEGGANYGYTF.

This rearrangement joins TRBV18 to TRBJ1-2, with 8 bases that match TRBD1. The ends lost 3 bases at V and 4 bases at J; junction bases unmatched: 7. The length of the CDR3 is 15 residues. The germline gives CDR1 KGHSH, CDR2 LQKENI. For the CDR3, the DNA is TGTGCCAGCTCACCCTTCGGACAGGGTGGCTATGGCTACACCTTC. It encodes CASSPFGQGGYGYTF.

This rearrangement joins TRBV28 to TRBJ1-2, with D perhaps matching TRBD1 (6 bases). Per the germline V gene, CDR1 is MDHEN and CDR2 is SYDVKM. The CDR3 consists of 16 residues. Trimming cost V 7 bases and J 2 bases, with 20 bases left between them. The CDR3 region has the DNA TGTGCCAGCACCGAAATGGGACAATTAAAGAACTATGGCTACACCTTC. Its protein is CASTEMGQLKNYGYTF.

V usage is TRBV2 and J usage is TRBJ1-4; a possible D gene is TRBD1 (6 bases). Germline V gives CDR1 SNHLY, CDR2 FYNNEI. CDR3 length: 15 residues. V was trimmed by 3 bases and J by 10 bases, leaving 18 bases between them. In DNA form, the CDR3 reads TGTGCCAGCAGTGACAATAGGGGGTTTTACGGAAAACTGTTTTTT. This gives the protein CASSDNRGFYGKLFF.

This clone was detected once. The V gene is TRBV5-5, the J gene TRBJ1-4; D is undetermined. The V and J ends lost 6 bases and 2 bases respectively, with 11 bases between them. The CDR3 spans 14 residues. In germline, CDR1 is SGHKS, CDR2 YYEKEE (reference sequence). The CDR3 here is CASTAGWTNEKLFF. The CDR3 nucleotides read TGTGCCAGCACCGCCGGGTGGACTAATGAAAAACTGTTTTTT. Full variable domain (outside the CDR3, taken from reference TRBV5-5 and TRBJ1-4): DAGVTQSPTHLIKTRGQQVTLRCSPISGHKSVSWYQQVLGQGPQFIFQYYEKEERGRGNFPDRFSARQFPNYSSELNVNALLLGDSALYLCASTAGWTNEKLFFGSGTQLSVL.

The rearrangement joins TRBV19 to TRBJ1-1, with D unresolved. The germline V gene encodes CDR1 LNHDA and CDR2 SQIVND (reference sequence). The CDR3 spans 13 residues. Deletions cut 1 base from V and 3 bases from J, with 6 bases between. The CDR3 reads CASSIAPDTEAFF. The CDR3 bases are TGTGCCAGTAGTATAGCCCCGGACACTGAAGCTTTCTTT.

This clone was recorded a few times. The V call is TRBV6-5, the J call TRBJ2-2; D is ambiguous. The CDR3 covers 15 residues. Looked up from germline, CDR1 is MNHEY and CDR2 is SVGAGI. Trimming left V 3 bases short and J 2 bases short, with 10 bases between. This chain's CDR3 is CASSYVRSNTGELFF. The CDR3 coding sequence is TGTGCCAGCAGTTATGTCCGGTCTAACACCGGGGAGCTGTTTTTT.

This chain joins TRBV2 and TRBJ2-1; maybe TRBD2 (6 bases). Trimming took 4 bases from V and 4 from J, leaving 11 bases between them. CDR1 is SNHLY and CDR2 is FYNNEI in the germline V gene. The CDR3 covers 14 residues. This chain's CDR3 is CASSGRGRYNEQFF. The DNA of the CDR3 is TGTGCCAGCAGTGGGAGGGGAAGGTACAATGAGCAGTTCTTC.

This clone was observed a single time. V and J are TRBV19 and TRBJ2-2; D perhaps matches TRBD1 (6 bases). V was pared by 6 bases and J by 1 base, with 9 bases between. This CDR3 has 14 amino acids. In germline, CDR1 is LNHDA, CDR2 SQIVND (reference sequence). The CDR3 reads CASRKQGNTGELFF. The CDR3 coding sequence is TGTGCCAGTAGAAAACAGGGGAACACCGGGGAGCTGTTTTTT.

In nucleotides, the CDR3 is TGTGCCAGCTCCCCACTAGCGAGCACAGATACGCAGTATTTT. This gives the protein CASSPLASTDTQYF. The chain couples TRBV2 to TRBJ2-3; 7 nucleotides agree with TRBD2. Trimming removed 8 bases from V and 0 bases from J; junction bases left unmatched: 5. The CDR3 length is 14 residues. Germline V gene lookup returns CDR1 SNHLY and CDR2 FYNNEI.

The V gene is TRBV7-9, the J gene TRBJ2-3; D remains unclear. V lost 8 bases, J lost 5 bases, and 8 bases lay in between. Germline assignment: CDR1 SEHNR and CDR2 FQNEAQ (reference sequence). This CDR3 spans 11 amino acids. The CDR3 bases are TGTGCCAGCTGGGCTGAAGATACGCAGTATTTT. Translation gives CASWAEDTQYF. Variable domain in full (rest from reference TRBV7-9 and TRBJ2-3): DTGVSQNPRHKITKRGQNVTFRCDPISEHNRLYWYRQTLGQGPEFLTYFQNEAQLEKSRLLSDRFSAERPKGSFSTLEIQRTEQGDSAMYLCASWAEDTQYFGPGTRLTVL.

V and J are TRBV28 and TRBJ1-5, with 8 bases fitting TRBD1. After removal of 3 bases from V and 0 bases from J, the junction contained 7 bases not matched to a gene. Germline values: CDR1 MDHEN, CDR2 SYDVKM. The CDR3 spans 17 residues. CDR3 loop: CASSFSGGVGSNQPQHF. In DNA, the CDR3 is TGTGCCAGCAGTTTTTCAGGGGGCGTCGGTAGCAATCAGCCCCAGCATTTT.

The J gene is TRBJ1-1, the V gene TRBV30, with D unresolved. CDR1 GTSNPN and CDR2 SVGIG come from the germline V gene (reference sequence). This CDR3 comprises 11 residues. V was shortened by 2 bases and J by 5 bases, with 6 bases between the two germline ends. CDR3 sequence: CAWSQRTEAFF. The CDR3 coding sequence is TGTGCCTGGAGTCAGCGTACTGAAGCTTTCTTT.

V and J are TRBV10-3 and TRBJ2-7; D unresolved. Germline CDR1 and CDR2: ENHRY and SYGVKD. V lost 10 bases, J lost 0 bases, and 13 bases lay in between. There are 13 residues in the CDR3. This CDR3 reads CATSDWSSYEQYF. The CDR3 region has the DNA TGTGCCACCTCTGACTGGAGCTCCTACGAGCAGTACTTC.

The rearrangement joins TRBV6-5 to TRBJ1-1; the D is unclear. Trimming took 4 bases from V and 5 from J, leaving 8 bases between them. This CDR3 region has 12 residues. In germline, CDR1 is MNHEY, CDR2 SVGAGI. CDR3 nucleotide sequence: TGTGCCAGCAGTTCGAGGGCTACTGAAGCTTTCTTT. Amino acids: CASSSRATEAFF.

This chain links TRBV7-4 with TRBJ2-1, with D perhaps matching TRBD2 (6 bases). This CDR3 contains 14 residues. Germline assignment: CDR1 SGHVT and CDR2 SQSDAQ. Trimming removed 5 bases at V and 7 bases at J, with 15 bases between. DNA for the CDR3: TGTGCCAGCAGCATTCGCACTAGCTTGAATGAGCAGTTCTTC. This codes for CASSIRTSLNEQFF.

The chain is built from TRBV9 and TRBJ2-2; TRBD2 aligns across 7 bases. CDR1 and CDR2 (germline): SGDLS, YYNGEE. V was clipped by 3 bases and J by 5 bases; unmatched bases: 10. The CDR3 consists of 16 residues. CDR3: CASSGLGGRGTGELFF. Here the CDR3 DNA reads TGTGCCAGCAGCGGTCTGGGCGGGAGAGGGACCGGGGAGCTGTTTTTT.

V and J are TRBV30 and TRBJ1-5; tentative D call: TRBD1 (6 bases). Germline CDR1 and CDR2: GTSNPN and SVGIG (reference sequence). This CDR3 has 15 amino acids. V gave up 2 bases and J gave up 2 bases, with 13 bases separating them. CDR3 protein: CAWSPTGYGNQPQHF. The CDR3 DNA sequence: TGTGCCTGGAGTCCTACAGGGTATGGCAATCAGCCCCAGCATTTT.

This chain links TRBV7-2 with TRBJ2-7; 7 positions match TRBD2. Unmatched junction bases numbered 15, after V lost 0 bases and J lost 7 bases. Germline lookup yields CDR1 SGHTA and CDR2 FQGNSA. The CDR3 has 17 amino acids. The CDR3 protein is CASSLAPSSGHAGEQYF. Here the CDR3 DNA reads TGTGCCAGCAGCTTAGCACCATCTAGCGGTCATGCAGGGGAGCAGTACTTC.

The rearrangement joins TRBV14 to TRBJ1-2, with 8 bases identical to TRBD1. V lost 0 bases and J lost 7; bases outside the gene matches: 16. The germline CDR1 and CDR2 sequences are SGHDN and FVKESK. This CDR3 comprises 18 residues. CDR3: CASSQDMEAGGALGGYTF. In DNA form, the CDR3 reads TGTGCCAGCAGCCAAGATATGGAGGCAGGGGGCGCCTTAGGTGGCTACACCTTC.

This clone was seen more than once but under ten times. Other DNA sequences from this sample encode an identical CDR3 as well. The V and J genes are TRBV7-2 and TRBJ1-1, with D perhaps TRBD1 (5 bases). Germline V CDR1 and CDR2: SGHTA, FQGNSA. This CDR3 has 14 amino acids. V was trimmed by 2 bases and J by 1 base, leaving 8 bases between them. The CDR3 spells CASSLQGRNTEAFF. The CDR3 nucleotides read TGTGCCAGCAGCTTACAGGGCCGGAACACTGAAGCTTTCTTT. Using reference TRBV7-2 and TRBJ1-1 for the parts outside the CDR3, the full variable domain is GAGVSQSPSNKVTEKGKDVELRCDPISGHTALYWYRQSLGQGLEFLIYFQGNSAPDKSGLPSDRFSAERTGGSVSTLTIQRTQQEDSAVYLCASSLQGRNTEAFFGQGTRLTVV.

There are a few counts of this clone. The genes are TRBV2 and TRBJ2-7; a weak D match, TRBD1 (5 bases). The germline V gene has CDR1 SNHLY and CDR2 FYNNEI. V lost 6 bases to trimming and J lost 0 bases, with 12 bases between them. There are 14 residues in the CDR3. DNA for the CDR3: TGTGCCAGCAGACCCGTAGACAGCTCCTACGAGCAGTACTTC. This sequence encodes CASRPVDSSYEQYF. Using reference TRBV2 and TRBJ2-7 for the parts outside the CDR3, the full variable domain is EPEVTQTPSHQVTQMGQEVILRCVPISNHLYFYWYRQILGQKVEFLVSFYNNEISEKSEIFDDQFSVERPDGSNFTLKIRSTKLEDSAMYFCASRPVDSSYEQYFGPGTRLTVT.

The J gene is TRBJ1-1, the V gene TRBV19, with TRBD1 identical over 10 bases. Looked up from germline, CDR1 is LNHDA and CDR2 is SQIVND (reference sequence). With 4 bases clipped from V and 3 bases from J, the junction kept 8 bases outside the gene matches. This CDR3 contains 16 residues. Here the CDR3 reads CASSSGTGVGDTEAFF. The CDR3 nucleotides read TGTGCCAGTAGTAGCGGGACAGGGGTGGGCGACACTGAAGCTTTCTTT. The variable domain in full, with the rest retrieved from reference TRBV19 and TRBJ1-1, is DGGITQSPKYLFRKEGQNVTLSCEQNLNHDAMYWYRQDPGQGLRLIYYSQIVNDFQKGDIAEGYSVSREKKESFPLTVTSAQKNPTAFYLCASSSGTGVGDTEAFFGQGTRLTVV.

The rearrangement links TRBV28 to TRBJ1-6; 8 positions match TRBD1. This CDR3 comprises 15 residues. V shed 1 base, J shed 6 bases, and the junction held 2 bases outside the gene matches. CDR1 MDHEN and CDR2 SYDVKM come from the germline V gene. The CDR3 here is CASSLYQGANSPLHF. The DNA for the CDR3 is TGTGCCAGCAGTTTATACCAGGGGGCTAATTCACCCCTCCACTTT. Complete variable domain (other parts from reference TRBV28 and TRBJ1-6): DVKVTQSSRYLVKRTGEKVFLECVQDMDHENMFWYRQDPGLGLRLIYFSYDVKMKEKGDIPEGYSVSREKKERFSLILESASTNQTSMYLCASSLYQGANSPLHFGNGTRLTVT.